The entry below gives a single T cell receptor beta chain sequence along with its context. As yet, its antigen is unknown. The data are from a study of shared clonotypes between healthy human individuals. Terminally differentiated effector memory CD45RA+ cells were excluded by CCR7 positive selection of CD45RO-negative cells. The study, taken as a whole, reports: Generally, naive subsets came out with larger estimated richness than memory subsets.

CDR3 size: 12 residues. Trimming took 4 bases from V and 6 from J; bases not matched to a gene: 2. The germline V gene has CDR1 SQVTM and CDR2 ANQGSEA. Original methodology: Filtering of immunoSEQ junctional sequences could not match full-length read filtering. This table comes from immunoSEQ multiplex PCR, and its TCRdb copy is limited to in-frame clones, with some not included. V and J calls and clone size follow that table, whereas D and trimming were derived from the DNA. Of some 2 million clones listed, roughly 94% are singletons. V gene TRBV29-1 combines with J gene TRBJ1-2, with 10 bases lining up with TRBD1. Sequencing was performed on naive CD8+ T cells sorted from blood. This clonotype was obtained from a man between 18 and 29 years old in good health. CDR3: CSVGQGADGYTF. The DNA of the CDR3 is TGCAGCGTTGGACAGGGGGCAGATGGCTACACCTTC.